The 16 T cell receptor beta chains below were found in one sample sequenced in a study of blood T cells in healthy people across ages. A J-beta primer mix and a sample-barcoded 5' primer were used in a second PCR of about 7 to 12 cycles. TCRdb used MiXCR to reprocess the 5' RACE reads, holding one entry per CDR3 protein. This table holds about 1 million distinct CDR3 sequences, 40% to 50% found once. The source material was blood. These receptors originate from a woman aged 55-70 years in good health.

The J gene is TRBJ1-6, the V gene TRBV5-6, with D possibly being TRBD1 (5 bases). V was shortened by 2 bases and J by 7 bases, with 19 bases between the two germline ends. CDR1 and CDR2 from the germline V gene are SGHDT and YYEEEE. The CDR3 consists of 17 residues. The CDR3 DNA follows: TGTGCCAGCAGCTTCCGCAGGGACCGGGGCACGAATTCACCCCTCCACTTT. Protein: CASSFRRDRGTNSPLHF.

V and J are TRBV20-1 and TRBJ2-5; D not resolved. Germline lookup yields CDR1 DFQATT and CDR2 SNEGSKA (reference sequence). The CDR3 contains 13 residues. The CDR3 DNA is TGCAGCACATATATTTCTGATCAAGAGACCCAGTACTTC. Translating it yields CSTYISDQETQYF.

The gene calls are TRBV18 and TRBJ2-3; TRBD2 agrees at 8 bases. Germline values: CDR1 KGHSH, CDR2 LQKENI. The CDR3 is 17 residues long. V was clipped by 6 bases and J by 0 bases; unmatched bases: 11. The CDR3 nucleotides read TGTGCCAGCTCCCCGGATACTAGCGGAATGAGCACAGATACGCAGTATTTT. This encodes CASSPDTSGMSTDTQYF.

A single count supports this clonotype. The chain couples TRBV30 to TRBJ2-3; D possibly corresponds to TRBD1 (6 bases). The V end was cut by 2 bases, the J end by 5 bases, with 14 bases between. The CDR3 covers 14 residues. Germline V gene data show CDR1 as GTSNPN and CDR2 as SVGIG (reference sequence). The CDR3 protein is CAWSLGALIDTQYF. The CDR3 region has the DNA TGTGCCTGGAGTCTGGGGGCCTTGATAGATACGCAGTATTTT.

This rearrangement joins TRBV7-3 to TRBJ2-2; D unclear. The V end lost 6 bases, the J end lost 7 bases, and 9 bases lay between the germline ends. This CDR3 contains 12 residues. Germline V gene lookup returns CDR1 SGHTA and CDR2 FQGTGA. DNA for the CDR3: TGTGCCAGCAGTGGCGTAGGCGGGGAGCTGTTTTTT. Protein: CASSGVGGELFF. The full variable domain, in which reference TRBV7-3 and TRBJ2-2 provide the parts outside the CDR3, is GAGVSQTPSNKVTEKGKYVELRCDPISGHTALYWYRQSLGQGPEFLIYFQGTGAADDSGLPNDRFFAVRPEGSVSTLKIQRTERGDSAVYLCASSGVGGELFFGEGSRLTVL.

This clonotype was found a few times. This rearrangement joins TRBV27 to TRBJ2-7; D is perhaps TRBD1 or TRBD2 (7 bases each). Looked up from germline, CDR1 is MNHEY and CDR2 is SMNVEV (reference sequence). This CDR3 spans 13 amino acids. Trimming stripped 3 bases from V and 6 bases from J, with 12 bases between. For the CDR3, the DNA is TGTGCCAGCAGTTTCAGGGGGGGCTCCGAGCAGTACTTC. Its protein product is CASSFRGGSEQYF.

In regard to this clonotype: A read error may produce the germline difference seen at one junction end. The chain is built from TRBV2 and TRBJ1-5; D might be TRBD1 (6 bases). This CDR3 is built from 15 residues. Germline V gene lookup returns CDR1 SNHLY and CDR2 FYNNEI. CDR3 DNA sequence: TGTGCCAGCAGTGATTTGGGGGCGCCCGGTCAGCCCCGGCATTTT. As protein: CASSDLGAPGQPRHF.

This clonotype was detected only a few times. The J gene is TRBJ2-1, the V gene TRBV9; 8 nucleotides line up with TRBD2. There are 15 residues in the CDR3. The V segment lost 0 bases and the J segment 9 bases; nucleotides outside the gene matches: 8. Germline V gene data show CDR1 as SGDLS and CDR2 as YYNGEE. The CDR3, as DNA: TGTGCCAGCAGCGTAGGGGTGAGCGGGAGAGGTGAGCAGTTCTTC. Its translation is CASSVGVSGRGEQFF.

This clonotype was seen a single time. The junction departs from germline at one end; a sequencing error may be responsible. The V call is TRBV6-4, the J call TRBJ2-1; D possibly corresponds to TRBD2 (7 bases). The CDR3 has 12 residues. Germline V CDR1 and CDR2: MRHNA, SNTAGT. CDR3 coding DNA: TGTGCCAGCAGGGACTGGGGGGGCCAACCGTTCTTC. Its translation is CASRDWGGQPFF.

The chain couples TRBV25-1 to TRBJ2-3; TRBD2 aligns across 8 bases. The CDR3 totals 16 residues. Per the germline V gene, CDR1 is MGHDK and CDR2 is SYGVNS. V gave up 0 bases and J gave up 2 bases; unmatched junction bases: 4. This chain's CDR3 is CASSEYIAGNTDTQYF. For the CDR3, the DNA is TGTGCCAGCAGTGAATATATAGCGGGGAACACAGATACGCAGTATTTT.

This clonotype was detected a few times. In nucleotides, the CDR3 is TGTGCCAGCAGGACCGCGGGAGACGGTACGCAGTATTTT. Residues: CASRTAGDGTQYF. The chain combines TRBV12-3 or TRBV12-4 with TRBJ2-3; 7 nucleotides align to TRBD2. V shed 6 bases, J shed 8 bases, and the junction held 8 bases outside the gene matches. The length of the CDR3 is 13 residues.

This clonotype has only a few counts. The chain employs TRBV2 and TRBJ2-7; unclear D gene. Germline V gene lookup returns CDR1 SNHLY and CDR2 FYNNEI. V was trimmed by 6 bases and J by 4 bases, leaving 13 bases between them. The CDR3 sequence is 13 residues long. In DNA form, the CDR3 reads TGTGCCAGCAGGGTAGGGCACGGATACGAGCAGTACTTC. Its protein product is CASRVGHGYEQYF. Combining the CDR3 with reference TRBV2 and TRBJ2-7 gives the whole variable domain EPEVTQTPSHQVTQMGQEVILRCVPISNHLYFYWYRQILGQKVEFLVSFYNNEISEKSEIFDDQFSVERPDGSNFTLKIRSTKLEDSAMYFCASRVGHGYEQYFGPGTRLTVT.

The chain carries TRBV12-3 or TRBV12-4 and TRBJ1-1, with D possibly being TRBD1 (6 bases). The CDR3 has 13 amino acids. Trimming left V 5 bases short and J 3 bases short, with 10 bases between. CDR3 coding DNA: TGTGCCAGCAGTGTGGACAGCTACACTGAAGCTTTCTTT. Amino acids: CASSVDSYTEAFF.

A few counts support this clonotype. This chain joins TRBV12-3 or TRBV12-4 and TRBJ2-7; D is perhaps TRBD1 or TRBD2 (5 bases each). The ends were cut back, 3 bases at V and 0 bases at J, with 15 bases in the middle. This CDR3 region has 16 residues. The CDR3 region is CASSFGASPTSYEQYF. The CDR3 region has the DNA TGTGCCAGCAGTTTTGGGGCTAGCCCAACCTCCTACGAGCAGTACTTC.

The sample holds a few counts of this clonotype. The rearrangement joins TRBV12-3 or TRBV12-4 to TRBJ2-1, with D perhaps TRBD2 (5 bases). V was clipped by 5 bases and J by 0 bases, with 14 bases between them. This CDR3 is built from 16 residues. The DNA of the CDR3 is TGTGCCAGCAGTCTAAGCGGTCCCAGCTCCTACAATGAGCAGTTCTTC. This sequence encodes CASSLSGPSSYNEQFF.

The chain uses TRBV15 and TRBJ1-6; perhaps TRBD1 as D (5 bases). Trimming shortened V by 0 bases and J by 9 bases, and 15 bases separated the two germline ends. Germline-derived CDR1 and CDR2 are LNHNV and YYDKDF (reference sequence). The CDR3 is made up of 16 amino acids. CDR3 sequence: CATSRDSTDFGSPLHF. The CDR3 region has the DNA TGTGCCACCAGCAGAGATTCGACAGATTTTGGTTCACCCCTCCACTTT.